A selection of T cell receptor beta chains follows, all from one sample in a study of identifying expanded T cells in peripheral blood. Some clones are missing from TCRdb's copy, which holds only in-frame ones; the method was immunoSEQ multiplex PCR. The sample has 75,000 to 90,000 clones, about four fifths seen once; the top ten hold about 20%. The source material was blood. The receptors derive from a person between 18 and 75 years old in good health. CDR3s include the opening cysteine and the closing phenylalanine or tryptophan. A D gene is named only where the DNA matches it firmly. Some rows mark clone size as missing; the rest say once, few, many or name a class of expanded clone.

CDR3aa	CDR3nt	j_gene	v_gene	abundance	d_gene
CASSGLWWGPSGSDSTDTQYF	TGTGCCAGCAGTGGCTTATGGTGGGGGCCTAGCGGGAGTGATAGCACAGATACGCAGTATTTT	TRBJ2-3	TRBV28	.	TRBD2
CASSLVGYNEQFF	TGTGCCAGCAGCTTAGTGGGTTACAATGAGCAGTTCTTC	TRBJ2-1	TRBV11-3	.	.
CSVEDGTDEKLFF	TGCAGCGTTGAAGATGGGACGGATGAAAAACTGTTTTTT	TRBJ1-4	TRBV29-1	.	.
CASSPGLAGGLSQTQYF	TGTGCCAGCAGCCCGGGACTAGCGGGAGGGCTGAGTCAGACCCAGTACTTC	TRBJ2-5	TRBV5-8	.	TRBD2
CASSPGQSTDTQYF	TGTGCCAGCAGCCCGGGACAGAGCACAGATACGCAGTATTTT	TRBJ2-3	TRBV7-3	once	TRBD1
CASSYRTGGGYTF	TGTGCCAGCAGTTACAGGACAGGGGGCGGCTACACCTTC	TRBJ1-2	TRBV6-5	.	TRBD1
CASTWGDVGELFF	TGTGCCAGTACGTGGGGCGACGTCGGGGAGCTGTTTTTT	TRBJ2-2	TRBV11-1	.	.
CASSTGKDREQYF	TGTGCCAGTAGTACGGGAAAGGATCGCGAGCAGTACTTC	TRBJ2-7	TRBV19	.	.
CASSTTSGSTDTQYF	TGTGCCAGCAGCACGACTAGCGGGAGTACAGATACGCAGTATTTT	TRBJ2-3	TRBV7-2	.	TRBD2
CASSTRGGLAYNEQFF	TGTGCCAGCAGCACAAGAGGCGGTCTCGCCTACAATGAGCAGTTCTTC	TRBJ2-1	TRBV11-3	.	.
CASSLSGRLAHHAPEQYF	TGTGCCAGCAGCTTATCGGGTCGGCTAGCGCACCACGCACCCGAGCAGTACTTC	TRBJ2-7	TRBV13	.	.
CASSISTQPSYEQYF	TGTGCCAGTAGTATCTCGACACAGCCCTCCTACGAGCAGTACTTC	TRBJ2-7	TRBV19	.	.
CASSYSTESYEQYF	TGTGCCAGCAGTTACTCAACGGAGTCCTACGAGCAGTACTTC	TRBJ2-7	TRBV6-5	few	.
CASRGSGGGRQETQYF	TGTGCCAGCAGGGGAAGTGGAGGAGGGCGTCAAGAGACCCAGTACTTC	TRBJ2-5	TRBV28	.	.
CASSRGLGDTQYF	TGTGCCAGTAGTAGGGGACTAGGAGATACGCAGTATTTT	TRBJ2-3	TRBV19	.	TRBD2
CASSLELLGNGYTF	TGTGCCAGCAGCTTAGAACTCCTAGGGAATGGCTACACCTTC	TRBJ1-2	TRBV7-2	.	.
CASTGPFISGGGEQFF	TGTGCCAGCACAGGGCCATTTATATCAGGGGGGGGTGAGCAGTTCTTC	TRBJ2-1	TRBV28	once	.
CASSLGVYNEQFF	TGTGCCAGCAGTTTGGGGGTATACAATGAGCAGTTCTTC	TRBJ2-1	TRBV28	.	.
CASSSGDFYNEQFF	TGCGCCAGCAGCTCTGGGGACTTCTACAATGAGCAGTTCTTC	TRBJ2-1	TRBV5-1	.	.
CASSAGHNQPQHF	TGTGCCAGCAGCGCGGGCCACAATCAGCCCCAGCATTTT	TRBJ1-5	TRBV9	.	.
CASFDREAFF	TGTGCCAGTTTCGACAGAGAAGCTTTCTTT	TRBJ1-1	TRBV6-1	.	.
CAGRGPVGGYTF	TGTGCCGGCAGGGGGCCGGTGGGGGGCTACACCTTC	TRBJ1-2	TRBV28	once	TRBD1
CASSSGGRGIPGELFF	TGTGCCAGCAGTTCGGGGGGCAGGGGAATTCCCGGGGAGCTGTTTTTT	TRBJ2-2	TRBV5-4	.	.
CASSSLAGAATQYF	TGCGCCAGCAGCTCACTAGCGGGAGCTGCCACTCAGTACTTC	TRBJ2-4	TRBV4-3	once	TRBD2
CAISLLAGAFEQYF	TGTGCCATCAGCCTACTAGCGGGAGCGTTCGAGCAGTACTTC	TRBJ2-7	TRBV10-3	few	TRBD2
CASSQDLNSYEQYF	TGTGCCAGCAGCCAAGATCTTAACTCCTACGAGCAGTACTTC	TRBJ2-7	TRBV4-2	once	.
CASSSPGGGYNEQFF	TGTGCCAGCAGCTCACCGGGCGGCGGATACAATGAGCAGTTCTTC	TRBJ2-1	TRBV7-3	.	.
CASQGVSYEQYF	TGTGCCTCCCAAGGGGTCTCCTACGAGCAGTACTTC	TRBJ2-7	TRBV27	few	.
CASSLATGPNQPQHF	TGTGCCAGCAGCTTAGCTACAGGGCCTAATCAGCCCCAGCATTTT	TRBJ1-5	TRBV7-8	once	.
CSVVGSMGETQYF	TGCAGCGTAGTCGGGAGCATGGGAGAGACCCAGTACTTC	TRBJ2-5	TRBV29-1	.	.
CASSQVRSQGEYNGYTF	TGCGCCAGCAGCCAAGTGCGAAGTCAGGGGGAATATAATGGCTACACCTTC	TRBJ1-2	TRBV4-1	.	TRBD1
CASNPGPTGGYTF	TGTGCCAGCAACCCGGGACCCACGGGGGGCTACACCTTC	TRBJ1-2	TRBV28	few	.
CAISEGLFSETQYF	TGTGCCATCAGTGAAGGGCTATTCTCGGAGACCCAGTACTTC	TRBJ2-5	TRBV10-3	.	.
CASSSQGSETQYF	TGTGCCAGTAGCTCACAGGGTTCCGAGACCCAGTACTTC	TRBJ2-5	TRBV19	.	.
CASSWTSGNNEQYF	TGTGCCAGCAGTTGGACTAGCGGGAACAACGAGCAGTACTTC	TRBJ2-7	TRBV2	.	TRBD2
CASSLERGRDLYNEQFF	TGCGCCAGCAGCTTGGAACGGGGCAGGGACCTTTACAATGAGCAGTTCTTC	TRBJ2-1	TRBV5-1	.	.
CASSSRDRNTEAFF	TGTGCCAGCAGCTCCCGGGACAGGAACACTGAAGCTTTCTTT	TRBJ1-1	TRBV9	.	TRBD1
CSGIGTGAREAFF	TGCAGCGGCATCGGGACAGGGGCGAGGGAAGCTTTCTTT	TRBJ1-1	TRBV29-1	few	TRBD1
CASSPRDTYNEQFF	TGTGCCAGCAGTCCCCGGGACACCTACAATGAGCAGTTCTTC	TRBJ2-1	TRBV28	.	.
CSVGLAYEQYF	TGCAGCGTGGGACTAGCCTACGAGCAGTACTTC	TRBJ2-7	TRBV29-1	.	TRBD2
CASSPAGSLSYEQYF	TGTGCCAGCAGTCCCGCCGGGAGCCTCTCCTACGAGCAGTACTTC	TRBJ2-7	TRBV28	.	.